This TCR beta chain came from a study of blood T cell repertoires in COVID-19 (dated by TCRdb to about 2020). Background for the entire study: Samples covering the acute and convalescent phases of COVID-19 were provided by collaborators in the United States, Italy and Spain. The prospective study material was composed of cDNA or gDNA derived from T cells, B-cell-depleted T cells, or PBMCs. Deeply sampled blood TCRbeta repertoires from subjects exposed to, actively infected with, or recovered from COVID-19 were included in the dataset. The repertoires were made available in a free public database intended to serve as a resource for research on the immune response to SARS-CoV-2. The samples were drawn from the first 160 participants of the ongoing ImmuneRACE study and from 1,200 or so subjects provided by 6 global collaborators. Nearly every sample came with metadata listing a de-identified subject ID, COVID-19 status, age in years and sex. Where available, HLA class I and class II types were obtained from metadata supplied by the sample provider rather than from assay-based typing.

TCRbeta CDR3 regions were amplified from genomic DNA using the immunoSEQ Assay, a bias-controlled multiplex PCR. As for the original processing: Nucleated cell counts per sample were estimated from amplification of reference gene primers within the assay. To quantify the absolute abundance of each unique TCRbeta CDR3 rearrangement, sequence reads were collapsed and filtered. For each sample, productive Simpson clonality was calculated by taking the square root of Simpson's diversity index across productive rearrangements. Entries here come from immuneACCESS through TCRdb and include only in-frame sequences with V and J called. Some clones fail to appear in such tables; in the studies checked, an unresolved V gene covers under half of the shortfall, and the cause of the remainder is unknown. That table supplies the V and J calls and clone size; D and trimming were determined from the DNA. This sample is represented by approximately 150,000 clones; approximately 81% of them were singletons. About 6% of the sample belongs to the ten largest clones.

Beyond this particular receptor, the publication reports: Clinical and demographic metadata were provided uncurated, with the amount varying by source and participant.

Note on this clone: Its recognized antigen is unknown. No clone much larger than this one lies a single base away; base qualities are absent.

In the prospective study, participants were 18 to 89 years old, resided in about 25 geographic areas of the United States, and were enrolled through a virtual design. Cohort assignment in the prospective study relied on participant-reported clinical history from a screening survey and a study questionnaire. In the prospective study, whole blood, serum and a nasopharyngeal or oropharyngeal swab were collected from each participant by mobile phlebotomists. Over a roughly 2-month period, participants in the prospective study had the option of providing additional blood draws and questionnaires. Before DNA extraction, blood samples from the prospective study were shipped at room temperature or frozen. The receptor was isolated from a woman between 40 and 50 years old with acute COVID-19. The sequenced material came from PBMCs or T cells enriched from blood (not recorded which).

The bases are TGTGCCAGTAGTATGACTAGCGGGCGAAAATACAATGAGCAGTTCTTC. Protein translation: CASSMTSGRKYNEQFF. The rearranged chain carries TRBV19 and TRBJ2-1; 10 bases in the middle match TRBD2. V trim: 3 bases; J trim: 4 bases; unmatched bases: 6. For CDR1 and CDR2, the germline V gene (reference sequence) lists LNHDA and SQIVND. From cysteine to phenylalanine, the CDR3 is 16 amino acids long. CDR3 DNA is the only sequence kept; it has 48 bases, read in frame from the first base.